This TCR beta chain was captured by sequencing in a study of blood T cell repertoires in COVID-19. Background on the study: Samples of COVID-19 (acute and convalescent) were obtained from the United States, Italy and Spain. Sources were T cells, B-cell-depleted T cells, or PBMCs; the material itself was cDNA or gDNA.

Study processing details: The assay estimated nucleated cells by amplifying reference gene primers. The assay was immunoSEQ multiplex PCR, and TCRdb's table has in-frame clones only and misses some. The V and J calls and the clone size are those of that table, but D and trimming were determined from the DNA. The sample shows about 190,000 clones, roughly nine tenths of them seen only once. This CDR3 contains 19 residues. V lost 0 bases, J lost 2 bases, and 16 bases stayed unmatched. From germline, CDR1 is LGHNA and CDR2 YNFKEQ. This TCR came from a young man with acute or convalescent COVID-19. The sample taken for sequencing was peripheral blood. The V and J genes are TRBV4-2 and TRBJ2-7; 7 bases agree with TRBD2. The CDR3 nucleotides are TGTGCCAGCAGCCAAGATCTTGGAGTAGCGGGCTGGAGTCCCTACGAGCAGTACTTC. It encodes CASSQDLGVAGWSPYEQYF.